The sample holds a few counts of the clone carrying this T cell receptor beta chain. Its antigen is as yet unknown. TCRdb re-analysed the RT-PCR reads in MiXCR, keeping a single row per CDR3 protein. Of 600,000 to 850,000 distinct CDR3 sequences in the sample, 12% to 15% were seen once. V shed 4 bases, J shed 5 bases, and the junction held 10 bases outside the gene matches. The length of the CDR3 is 16 residues. Germline CDR1 reads LGHNA; CDR2 reads YSLEER. The data originate from a study of response to subunit inactivated influenza vaccine. Broader study findings: The authors offered the suggestion that each seasonal influenza vaccination recruits few new T cells.

The gene calls are TRBV4-3 and TRBJ2-2, with 7 positions matching TRBD2. This clonotype was obtained from a man between 45 and 60 years old who received an inactivated influenza vaccine. The source material was PBMCs from blood, sampled 14 days before vaccination. The DNA for the CDR3 is TGCGCCAGCAGCCCTCGTGGGGGGGGATTAACCGGGGAGCTGTTTTTT. This translates into CASSPRGGGLTGELFF.